This T cell receptor beta chain was identified during a study of identical twins (dated by TCRdb to about 2016). Looking at the study overall: To test whether fetal clonotypes persist, the study used deep sequencing on TCR alpha and beta repertoires from monozygotic twins, unrelated adults of various ages, and cord blood. To rule out contamination, the twin experiments were replicated at different times with different library preparation protocols. Beyond this particular receptor, the publication reports: Because the same donors could not be followed over many years, the conclusions depended on cross-sectional statistical analysis. In monozygotic twins, out-of-frame TCR alpha sharing was systematically underestimated by recombination models, although the models agreed with sharing between unrelated individuals. Fewer insertions were carried by abundant cord blood beta clonotypes; a weaker similar trend was observed in young adult naive repertoires, while no such trend was observed in memory repertoires. In beta out-of-frame sequences, excess twin sharing was weaker, because having fewer shared sequences lowered the signal-to-noise ratio. Out-of-frame TCR alpha sequences shared between twins showed an excess of low generation-probability sequences compared with coincidental sharing between unrelated individuals. Zero-insertion analyses could be partly confounded by invariant T cells such as MAIT and iNKT, though diverse VJ usage argued against such confounding for most clonotypes.

Sequences SGHTA (CDR1) and FQGNSA (CDR2) are obtained from the germline V gene. Germline trimming: 4 bases from V, 2 bases from J; junction bases outside gene matches: 4. Spanning cysteine to phenylalanine, the CDR3 consists of 15 amino acids. The read is trimmed to its CDR3 DNA, 45 bases read in frame from base 1. Every donor was a healthy Caucasian. Three pairs of female monozygotic twins, all aged roughly 18 to 29 years, made up the twin cohort. Peripheral blood mononuclear cells were used as the source from which RNA for TCR libraries was isolated. This clonotype has more than one count but fewer than ten. What antigen it recognizes has not been identified. The input lacks base qualities; no much larger clone sits a single base away. Library creation used 5' RACE. The sequencer was an Illumina HiSeq 2000. A universal primer binding site was introduced by template switching, and a unique molecular identifier was present in the final cDNA, enabling accurate counting of TCR cDNA molecules. Specific primers in the conserved constant-segment region were used to synthesize first-strand cDNA for the TCR alpha and beta chains. To control for contamination, every cDNA library was double barcoded, receiving both a SMART-Mk sample barcode and Illumina barcodes. Two successive PCR steps introduced TruSeq adapter sequences along with Illumina sample barcodes. Sequencing of the TCR alpha and beta cDNA libraries was done on the Illumina HiSeq platform using custom primers. The original methods were these. Unique molecular identifiers were extracted from raw reads with MiGEC, and CDR3 positions were determined with MiXCR. Recombination models were inferred per individual with the repgenHMM and IGoR tools using an EM algorithm. The tcR package in R was used for shared clonotype analysis, with sharing normalized by the product of cloneset sizes. Out-of-frame nonproductive sequences were analyzed to study raw recombination free of thymic and clonal selection effects. Using fastp at Q25 and MiXCR, TCRdb reprocessed the public reads and kept productive beta chains. Every entry covers one CDR3 protein and lists the most common genes and DNA from its rows. The V and J calls were not made by the authors but by TCRdb's processing. The sample table contains some 560,000 distinct CDR3 sequences; only one count was recorded for just under 10% of them. Of the sample, approximately 3% falls within the top ten clones.

A further study also used this sample, focusing on yellow fever vaccine responses in identical twins. From the second report: According to the authors, the vaccine-induced T cell response in identical twins seemed to be partly convergent and partly specific to each individual. Focusing on identical twins, the study followed the T cell clones that responded to the vaccine, and did so with precision.

The TCR sequence derives from a woman aged 18-35 years in good health. The rearrangement combines TRBV7-2 with TRBJ2-7; 11 central bases correspond to TRBD2. Source material: PBMCs. The sequenced DNA: TGTGCCAGCAGCTCTAGCGGGGGGTACACCTACGAGCAGTACTTC. Its translation is CASSSSGGYTYEQYF. The variable domain in full, with residues beyond the CDR3 obtained from the reference TRBV7-2 and TRBJ2-7 genes, is GAGVSQSPSNKVTEKGKDVELRCDPISGHTALYWYRQSLGQGLEFLIYFQGNSAPDKSGLPSDRFSAERTGGSVSTLTIQRTQQEDSAVYLCASSSSGGYTYEQYFGPGTRLTVT.